The 13 T cell receptor beta chains reported below all come from one sample, sequenced in a study of cytomegalovirus exposure and HLA in healthy donors. The PCR made use of 60 Vbeta and 13 Jbeta primers. Data came from immunoSEQ multiplex PCR; TCRdb stores just in-frame clones and leaves some out. The table shows around 130,000 clones, with 61% occurring only once. Material for sequencing was PBMCs. These receptors all come from a male donor in good health and CMV-seronegative.

CDR3 coding DNA: TGTGCCAGCTCACCACCCAACAACCAAGGGAGAACCGGGGAGCTGTTTTTT. It codes for CASSPPNNQGRTGELFF. This chain joins TRBV18 and TRBJ2-2, with a weak D call TRBD2 (5 bases). V was shortened by 0 bases and J by 5 bases, with 16 bases between the two germline ends. Germline V lookup: CDR1 KGHSH, CDR2 LQKENI. This CDR3 is built from 17 residues.

This clone was observed a few times. The chain joins TRBV2 to TRBJ1-4; no firm D call. This CDR3 spans 14 amino acids. Germline CDR1 reads SNHLY; CDR2 reads FYNNEI. The V gene lost 3 bases and the J gene lost 4 bases, with 9 bases spanning the gap. The CDR3 sequence: CASSDGGYNEKLFF. CDR3 sequence (DNA): TGTGCCAGCAGTGACGGCGGGTATAATGAAAAACTGTTTTTT.

This clone was seen only a few times. This chain links TRBV7-9 with TRBJ2-1, with 8 positions matching TRBD2. The CDR3 is 15 residues long. The germline CDR1 and CDR2 sequences are SEHNR and FQNEAQ (reference sequence). Trimming at V came to 5 bases and at J to 8 bases, leaving 11 bases not matched to a gene. The CDR3 bases are TGTGCCAGCAGCCCGGGACTAGGGGGGGTTCATGAGCAGTTCTTC. It yields the protein CASSPGLGGVHEQFF.

In this sample, this clone turned up once. The chain links TRBV27 to TRBJ2-1, with D possibly TRBD2 on 5 matching bases. The CDR3 contains 16 residues. CDR1 and CDR2 from the germline V gene are MNHEY and SMNVEV (reference sequence). Trimming removed 5 bases from V and 8 bases from J, with 22 bases in between. The CDR3 DNA reads TGTGCCAGCAGTGCCAACCGGGCCTTAGAGAGGGATGAGCAGTTCTTC. Translating gives CASSANRALERDEQFF.

The rearrangement links TRBV5-5 to TRBJ1-5; D is undetermined. This CDR3 has 13 residues. The germline CDR1 and CDR2 sequences are SGHKS and YYEKEE (reference sequence). The V end lost 4 bases, the J end lost 4 bases, and 9 bases lay between the germline ends. The DNA for the CDR3 is TGTGCCAGCAGCCCCCGGACTAATCAGCCCCAGCATTTT. Translated: CASSPRTNQPQHF. Using reference TRBV5-5 and TRBJ1-5 for the parts outside the CDR3, the full variable domain is DAGVTQSPTHLIKTRGQQVTLRCSPISGHKSVSWYQQVLGQGPQFIFQYYEKEERGRGNFPDRFSARQFPNYSSELNVNALLLGDSALYLCASSPRTNQPQHFGDGTRLSIL.

The table lists this clone with a few counts. The chain employs TRBV18 and TRBJ1-3; D perhaps matches TRBD1 (5 bases). Germline V CDR1 and CDR2: KGHSH, LQKENI. Trimming removed 3 bases from V and 8 bases from J, with 11 bases in between. CDR3 size: 13 residues. CDR3 nucleotide sequence: TGTGCCAGCTCACCTGGGCAGGGCGACACCATATATTTT. It specifies CASSPGQGDTIYF.

The rearrangement uses TRBV7-3 and TRBJ2-2; D might be TRBD1 (5 bases). The CDR3 is made up of 16 amino acids. The germline CDR1 and CDR2 sequences are SGHTA and FQGTGA. V dropped 2 bases and J dropped 4 bases, with 14 bases sitting between them. The CDR3 DNA is TGTGCCAGCAGCTTAGTCGCAGGGTCGGGCACCGGGGAGCTGTTTTTT. It translates to CASSLVAGSGTGELFF.

The rearrangement uses TRBV6-6 and TRBJ2-1; 8 nucleotides match TRBD1. CDR1 MNHNY and CDR2 SVGAGI come from the germline V gene (reference sequence). The CDR3 runs 15 residues. Trimming at V came to 4 bases and at J to 8 bases, leaving 10 bases not matched to a gene. CDR3 sequence (DNA): TGTGCCAGCAGTTCACCCGACAGGGGTATCGATGAGCAGTTCTTC. As protein: CASSSPDRGIDEQFF.

This clone was observed a single time. The gene calls are TRBV9 and TRBJ1-6; D may be TRBD1 (5 bases). The CDR3 contains 13 residues. Germline-derived CDR1 and CDR2 are SGDLS and YYNGEE. V lost 4 bases and J 8 bases, leaving 10 bases between the germline ends. The CDR3 coding sequence is TGTGCCAGCAGCCTCATACAGGATTCACCCCTCCACTTT. The encoded protein is CASSLIQDSPLHF.

The chain has TRBV5-1 and TRBJ2-5; 7 bases map to TRBD1. The V gene end was trimmed by 4 bases and the J gene end by 0 bases; junction bases not matched to a gene: 6. The germline CDR1 and CDR2 sequences are SGHRS and YFSETQ. This CDR3 is 15 amino acids long. This chain's CDR3 is CASSRQGEYQETQYF. Written as DNA, the CDR3 is TGCGCCAGCAGCCGACAGGGCGAGTACCAAGAGACCCAGTACTTC.

This chain joins TRBV11-3 and TRBJ2-1; a weak D match, TRBD1 (5 bases). V lost 3 bases and J 6 bases, leaving 12 bases between the germline ends. Germline V gives CDR1 SGHNT, CDR2 YENEEA. The CDR3 has 14 amino acids. The CDR3 loop is CASSFGTQGNEQFF. The CDR3, as DNA: TGTGCCAGCAGCTTCGGCACCCAGGGCAATGAGCAGTTCTTC.

The genes are TRBV9 and TRBJ1-3, with D possibly TRBD1 on 6 matching bases. The CDR3 runs 17 residues. Per germline, CDR1 SGDLS and CDR2 YYNGEE. The germline V and J ends were trimmed by 0 bases and 4 bases, with 17 bases remaining between them. In nucleotides, the CDR3 is TGTGCCAGCAGCGTAGGGGTGGGGGCAATTTCGGGAAACACCATATATTTT. Translating it yields CASSVGVGAISGNTIYF.

The genes are TRBV28 and TRBJ2-3, with a weak D call TRBD1 (6 bases). The CDR3 is 15 amino acids. The germline V gene has CDR1 MDHEN and CDR2 SYDVKM. The ends were cut back, 5 bases at V and 1 base at J, with 13 bases in the middle. The CDR3 protein is CASSIQGLGTDTQYF. CDR3 bases: TGTGCCAGCAGTATACAGGGATTGGGCACAGATACGCAGTATTTT.